This T cell receptor (beta chain) was observed in a study of control samples from healthy donors and cancer patients. Produced via immunoSEQ multiplex PCR; TCRdb's table is partial and in-frame only. This table holds 8,000 to 11,000 clones, roughly 93% found once. The CDR3 extends over 17 amino acids. With V trimmed by 2 bases and J by 0 bases, 6 bases remained unmatched. Germline lookup yields CDR1 SGHDN and CDR2 FVKESK. The specimen sequenced was PBMCs. The chain carries TRBV14 and TRBJ1-4, with TRBD1 matching 7 bases. This clonotype was obtained from a man in his sixties with colorectal cancer. The CDR3 reads CASSQRGGGPTNEKLFF. Here the CDR3 DNA reads TGTGCCAGCAGCCAACGAGGGGGCGGACCAACTAATGAAAAACTGTTTTTT.